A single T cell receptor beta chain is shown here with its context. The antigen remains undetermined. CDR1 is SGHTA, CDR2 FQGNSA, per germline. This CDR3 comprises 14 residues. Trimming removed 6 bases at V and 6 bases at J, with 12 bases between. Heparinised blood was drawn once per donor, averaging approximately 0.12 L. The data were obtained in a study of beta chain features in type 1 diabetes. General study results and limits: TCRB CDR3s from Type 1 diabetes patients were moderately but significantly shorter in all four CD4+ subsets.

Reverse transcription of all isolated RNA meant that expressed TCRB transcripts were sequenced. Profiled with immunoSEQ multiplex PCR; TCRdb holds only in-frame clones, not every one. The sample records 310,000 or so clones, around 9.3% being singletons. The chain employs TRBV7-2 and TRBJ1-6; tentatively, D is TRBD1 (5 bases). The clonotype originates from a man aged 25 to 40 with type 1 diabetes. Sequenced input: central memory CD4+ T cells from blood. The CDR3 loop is CASRSRDGNSPLHF. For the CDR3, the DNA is TGTGCCAGCAGGTCCCGGGACGGTAATTCACCCCTCCACTTT. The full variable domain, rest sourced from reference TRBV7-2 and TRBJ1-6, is GAGVSQSPSNKVTEKGKDVELRCDPISGHTALYWYRQSLGQGLEFLIYFQGNSAPDKSGLPSDRFSAERTGGSVSTLTIQRTQQEDSAVYLCASRSRDGNSPLHFGNGTRLTVT.